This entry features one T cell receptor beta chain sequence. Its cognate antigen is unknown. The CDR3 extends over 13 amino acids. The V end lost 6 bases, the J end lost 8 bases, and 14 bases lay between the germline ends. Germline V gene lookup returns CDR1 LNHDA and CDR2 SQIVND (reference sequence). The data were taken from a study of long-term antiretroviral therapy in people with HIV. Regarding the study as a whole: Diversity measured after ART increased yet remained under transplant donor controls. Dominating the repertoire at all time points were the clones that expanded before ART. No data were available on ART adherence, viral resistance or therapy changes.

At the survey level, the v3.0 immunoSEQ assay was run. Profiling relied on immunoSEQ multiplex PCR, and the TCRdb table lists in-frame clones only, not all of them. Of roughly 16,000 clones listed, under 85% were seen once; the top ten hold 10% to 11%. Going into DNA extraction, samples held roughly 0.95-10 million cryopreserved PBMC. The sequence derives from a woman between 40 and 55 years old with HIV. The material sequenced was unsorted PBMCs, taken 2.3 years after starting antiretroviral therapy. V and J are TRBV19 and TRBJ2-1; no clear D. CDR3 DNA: TGTGCCAGTAGCGGCCGTTATTTGGATGAGCAGTTCTTC. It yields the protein CASSGRYLDEQFF. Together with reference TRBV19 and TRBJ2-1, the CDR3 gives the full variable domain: DGGITQSPKYLFRKEGQNVTLSCEQNLNHDAMYWYRQDPGQGLRLIYYSQIVNDFQKGDIAEGYSVSREKKESFPLTVTSAQKNPTAFYLCASSGRYLDEQFFGPGTRLTVL.